The 26 T cell receptor beta chains presented below share a single source sample, sequenced in a study of identical twins (dated by TCRdb to about 2016). The library was generated by 5' RACE. Sequencing was performed on an Illumina HiSeq 2000. TCRdb's own reprocessing of the public reads used fastp at Q25 and MiXCR and kept productive beta chains. Rows with a matching CDR3 protein are joined into one entry that keeps the most common DNA and genes. The sample yields 350,000 to 600,000 distinct CDR3 sequences; 12% to 15% were counted once. Over 0.5% of the sample is taken by the ten largest. The same specimen was also included in a second study, on yellow fever vaccine responses in identical twins.

The specimen was CD4+ T cells sorted from blood. The source is a woman in her late teens or twenties in good health.

This clonotype was seen repeatedly, ten times or more. The junction shows a germline mismatch at one end, possibly a read error. The V gene is TRBV12-3 or TRBV12-4, the J gene TRBJ2-4; no reliable D call. CDR3 length: 12 residues. CDR3 loop: CASSLAKNIQYF. DNA for the CDR3: TGTGCCAGCAGTCTAGCCAAAAACATTCAGTACTTC.

This sequence joins TRBV11-2 and TRBJ2-3, with 15 bases identical to TRBD2. The CDR3 totals 21 residues. With 1 base clipped from V and 0 bases from J, the junction kept 11 bases outside the gene matches. The germline gives CDR1 SGHAT, CDR2 FQNNGV. As DNA, the CDR3 is TGTGCCAGCAGCTTAGGGGGACTAGCGGGAGGTCGACCGGGAAGCACAGATACGCAGTATTTT. Its protein product is CASSLGGLAGGRPGSTDTQYF.

The V call is TRBV28, the J call TRBJ2-7, with 11 bases that match TRBD2. J was trimmed by 3 bases and V by 2 bases; bases with no gene match: 12. The CDR3 contains 18 residues. CDR1 is MDHEN, CDR2 SYDVKM, per germline. CDR3: CASSLILAGATLGYEQYF. In DNA form, the CDR3 reads TGTGCCAGCAGTTTAATACTAGCGGGAGCGACCTTAGGCTACGAGCAGTACTTC.

The chain combines TRBV5-1 with TRBJ2-1, with D perhaps TRBD1 (6 bases). V lost 0 bases to trimming and J lost 8 bases, with 12 bases between them. Germline CDR1 and CDR2: SGHRS and YFSETQ. This CDR3 spans 14 amino acids. CDR3 in DNA: TGCGCCAGCAGCTTGGCCACAGCAGGGGATGAGCAGTTCTTC. Protein: CASSLATAGDEQFF.

This clonotype turned up a few times. This chain uses TRBV24-1 with TRBJ2-2, with D hard to call. V lost 3 bases to trimming and J lost 6 bases, with 7 bases between them. Germline loops: CDR1 KGHDR, CDR2 SFDVKD. The CDR3 has 13 amino acids. The CDR3 region has the DNA TGTGCCACCAGTGATAGGATCGCCGGGGAGCTGTTTTTT. Protein sequence: CATSDRIAGELFF.

This clonotype was seen repeatedly, ten times or more. The V gene is TRBV7-8, the J gene TRBJ2-3; 8 nucleotides match TRBD2. This CDR3 is built from 14 residues. Germline V gene sequence: CDR1 SGHVS, CDR2 FQNEAQ. Unmatched junction bases numbered 3, after V lost 5 bases and J lost 2 bases. The CDR3 sequence: CASSIGLATDTQYF. CDR3 nucleotide sequence: TGTGCCAGCAGCATAGGACTAGCCACAGATACGCAGTATTTT.

This clonotype has more than one count but fewer than ten. The chain recombines TRBV21-1 with TRBJ2-1. TRBV21-1 is a pseudogene. The CDR3 has 15 amino acids. The chain's CDR3 is CASSNEFPNYNEQFF. CDR3 DNA: TGTGCCAGCAGCAATGAGTTCCCAAACTACAATGAGCAGTTCTTC.

The chain recombines TRBV5-1 with TRBJ1-2, with TRBD1 identical over 8 bases. The CDR3 totals 13 residues. Germline CDR1 is SGHRS and CDR2 is YFSETQ. V lost 0 bases, J lost 6 bases, and 1 base stayed unmatched. This CDR3 is CASSLGTGHGYTF. In DNA form, the CDR3 reads TGCGCCAGCAGCTTGGGGACAGGGCATGGCTACACCTTC. Based on the CDR3 plus reference TRBV5-1 and TRBJ1-2, the full variable domain is KAGVTQTPRYLIKTRGQQVTLSCSPISGHRSVSWYQQTPGQGLQFLFEYFSETQRNKGNFPGRFSGRQFSNSRSEMNVSTLELGDSALYLCASSLGTGHGYTFGSGTRLTVV.

This clonotype has more than one count but fewer than ten. The chain combines TRBV18 with TRBJ1-1, with D uncertain. The V gene lost 3 bases and the J gene lost 2 bases, with 10 bases spanning the gap. The CDR3 totals 14 residues. Germline lookup yields CDR1 KGHSH and CDR2 LQKENI. CDR3 coding DNA: TGTGCCAGCTCACCGGAGGCGTCAAACACTGAAGCTTTCTTT. This sequence encodes CASSPEASNTEAFF.

The chain uses TRBV11-3 and TRBJ2-3; D tentatively fits TRBD1 or TRBD2 (6 bases each). CDR1 and CDR2 (germline): SGHNT, YENEEA. The V and J ends lost 5 bases and 1 base respectively, with 13 bases between them. The CDR3 extends over 15 amino acids. CDR3 bases: TGTGCCAGCAGCGCGCGGGACACTGGCACAGATACGCAGTATTTT. Translating gives CASSARDTGTDTQYF. The whole variable domain, remainder taken from reference TRBV11-3 and TRBJ2-3, is EAGVVQSPRYKIIEKKQPVAFWCNPISGHNTLYWYLQNLGQGPELLIRYENEEAVDDSQLPKDRFSAERLKGVDSTLKIQPAELGDSAVYLCASSARDTGTDTQYFGPGTRLTVL.

There are a few counts of this clonotype. V gene TRBV6-2 or TRBV6-3 combines with J gene TRBJ2-5, with a tentative D call TRBD2 (6 bases). Trimming pared 6 bases from V and 5 bases from J, leaving 19 bases between. Germline V gene sequence: CDR1 MNHEY, CDR2 SVGEGT. This CDR3 has 15 residues. CDR3 coding DNA: TGTGCCAGCAGCCTCGGTGGCGGGAAGGCGGAGACCCAGTACTTC. Its translation: CASSLGGGKAETQYF.

The chain couples TRBV2 to TRBJ2-1, with 7 bases lining up with TRBD2. This CDR3 spans 14 amino acids. CDR1 and CDR2 from the germline V gene are SNHLY and FYNNEI. The ends lost 7 bases at V and 1 base at J; junction bases unmatched: 4. The CDR3 nucleotides are TGTGCCAGCAAAATCGGGGGGTCCTACAATGAGCAGTTCTTC. Its translation: CASKIGGSYNEQFF.

This clonotype was counted a few times. The CDR3 loop reads CASSQTIGAGGPHEQYF. The CDR3, as DNA: TGCGCCAGCAGCCAAACTATCGGAGCGGGAGGGCCCCACGAGCAGTACTTC. J is TRBJ2-7 and V is TRBV4-1; 10 bases are shared with TRBD2. V was pared by 2 bases and J by 5 bases, with 12 bases of the junction left unmatched. The CDR3 runs 17 residues. The germline V gene encodes CDR1 MGHRA and CDR2 YSYEKL.

The rearrangement joins TRBV10-1 to TRBJ2-7, with 12 nucleotides matching TRBD2. The CDR3 length is 18 residues. The V and J ends lost 1 base and 2 bases, in that order; junction bases with no gene match: 9. Germline loops: CDR1 WNHNN, CDR2 SYGVQD (reference sequence). CDR3 nucleotides: TGCGCCAGCAGTGAGTATCAGACTAGCGGGAGAGGGACCTACGAGCAGTACTTC. Its protein is CASSEYQTSGRGTYEQYF.

This chain uses TRBV14 with TRBJ2-7; D not resolved. V lost 6 bases, J lost 6 bases, and 21 bases lay in between. The CDR3 runs 15 residues. Germline V gene lookup returns CDR1 SGHDN and CDR2 FVKESK. The chain's CDR3 is CASRPAGALWGEQYF. Here the CDR3 DNA reads TGTGCCAGCAGGCCGGCAGGAGCCCTATGGGGCGAGCAGTACTTC.

This clonotype was counted only a few times. The junction does not match germline at one end; this may be a read error. The chain couples TRBV6-1 to TRBJ2-7; 12 bases are shared with TRBD2. The CDR3 extends over 14 amino acids. CDR1 is MNHNS and CDR2 is SASEGT in the germline V gene. The CDR3, as DNA: TGTGCCAGCAGACCAGGACTAGCGGGACATCTGGTGGACTTC. Protein: CASRPGLAGHLVDF.

Only a few counts were recorded for this clonotype. At one of its ends the junction is not consistent with the germline gene, which may arise from a read error. The chain carries TRBV3-1 and TRBJ2-3, with 9 bases that match TRBD2. CDR1 and CDR2 from the germline V gene are LGHDT and YNNKEL (reference sequence). The CDR3 extends over 13 amino acids. CDR3 nucleotide sequence: TGTGCCAGCACTACTAGTGGCGGGAGGGCAGTGGATTTT. Residues: CASTTSGGRAVDF.

This clonotype was seen once. The rearrangement uses TRBV7-2 and TRBJ2-3; the D is unclear. The ends were cut back, 4 bases at V and 2 bases at J, with 10 bases in the middle. Germline V gene sequence: CDR1 SGHTA, CDR2 FQGNSA. CDR3 length equals 14 residues. CDR3 in DNA: TGTGCCAGCAGCTACGGAGCATTCACAGATACGCAGTATTTT. Translation: CASSYGAFTDTQYF.

There are a few counts of this clonotype. The genes are TRBV20-1 and TRBJ2-5, with D tentatively TRBD1 or TRBD2 (5 bases each). Trimming stripped 6 bases from V and 7 bases from J, with 15 bases between. This CDR3 comprises 12 residues. CDR1 DFQATT and CDR2 SNEGSKA come from the germline V gene (reference sequence). The CDR3 region is CSAPDPGGTQYF. CDR3 nucleotide sequence: TGCAGTGCCCCGGACCCTGGGGGGACCCAGTACTTC.

This chain connects TRBV5-1 to TRBJ2-3, with TRBD1 identical over 10 bases. Germline V gives CDR1 SGHRS, CDR2 YFSETQ. The CDR3 extends over 15 amino acids. The V segment lost 4 bases and the J segment 5 bases; nucleotides outside the gene matches: 7. The CDR3 region is CASSLGTGAGDTQYF. The DNA of the CDR3 is TGCGCCAGCAGCCTAGGGACAGGGGCTGGAGATACGCAGTATTTT. The full variable domain, completed using reference TRBV5-1 and TRBJ2-3, is KAGVTQTPRYLIKTRGQQVTLSCSPISGHRSVSWYQQTPGQGLQFLFEYFSETQRNKGNFPGRFSGRQFSNSRSEMNVSTLELGDSALYLCASSLGTGAGDTQYFGPGTRLTVL.

A few counts support this clonotype. The genes are TRBV7-9 and TRBJ2-7; D not certain. Trimming removed 0 bases at V and 2 bases at J, with 17 bases between. This CDR3 is built from 17 residues. CDR1 is SEHNR and CDR2 is FQNEAQ in the germline V gene (reference sequence). The CDR3 bases are TGTGCCAGCAGCTTAGCGGGAACGACCTTAGGGCCCTACGAGCAGTACTTC. It translates to CASSLAGTTLGPYEQYF.

This clonotype was found once. This chain links TRBV10-3 with TRBJ1-4; D is perhaps TRBD1 (6 bases). Germline assignment: CDR1 ENHRY and CDR2 SYGVKD. This CDR3 has 15 residues. Trimming shortened V by 0 bases and J by 5 bases, and 10 bases separated the two germline ends. CDR3 in DNA: TGTGCCATCAGTGAGTCGAACAGGGCAAATGAAAAACTGTTTTTT. This encodes CAISESNRANEKLFF.

This clonotype was picked up a small number of times. The chain links TRBV6-1 to TRBJ2-7, with TRBD1 as a possible D gene (5 bases). CDR1 is MNHNS, CDR2 SASEGT, per germline. V lost 5 bases to trimming and J lost 0 bases, with 11 bases between them. The CDR3 is 14 residues long. The CDR3 loop is CASSMTASSYEQYF. The CDR3 region has the DNA TGTGCCAGCAGTATGACAGCAAGCTCCTACGAGCAGTACTTC.

The rearrangement joins TRBV20-1 to TRBJ2-5, with 11 bases lining up with TRBD2. Germline V gene lookup returns CDR1 DFQATT and CDR2 SNEGSKA (reference sequence). The V gene end was trimmed by 3 bases and the J gene end by 6 bases; junction bases not matched to a gene: 6. The CDR3 consists of 14 residues. CDR3 sequence reads: CSASLAGGLKTQYF. The CDR3 DNA reads as TGCAGTGCTAGCCTAGCGGGGGGTTTGAAGACCCAGTACTTC.

This chain links TRBV3-1 with TRBJ1-2, with D possibly matching TRBD1 (5 bases). The germline V gene has CDR1 LGHDT and CDR2 YNNKEL (reference sequence). The CDR3 sequence is 17 residues long. With 1 base removed from V and 0 bases from J, the gap between germline ends came to 15 bases. This chain's CDR3 is CASSQGYGGTTNYGYTF. The DNA of the CDR3 is TGTGCCAGCAGCCAAGGTTATGGGGGGACGACTAACTATGGCTACACCTTC.

This rearrangement joins TRBV3-1 to TRBJ2-5; D possibly uses TRBD1 or TRBD2 (5 bases each). The CDR3 spans 14 residues. V was trimmed by 1 base and J by 7 bases, leaving 13 bases between them. Germline assignment: CDR1 LGHDT and CDR2 YNNKEL (reference sequence). DNA for the CDR3: TGTGCCAGCAGCCAAGGATGGGACGGCGGGACCCAGTACTTC. This encodes CASSQGWDGGTQYF.